Included here is one TCR beta chain sequence, with context. These data originate in a study of sequential checkpoint blockade in melanoma. Germline CDR1 and CDR2: SGHRS and YFSETQ. The V segment lost 1 base and the J segment 4 bases; nucleotides outside the gene matches: 2. The CDR3 extends over 14 amino acids. The repertoire was sequenced with immunoSEQ multiplex PCR; TCRdb's copy has only in-frame clones and lacks some. The data show thousands of clones, roughly a quarter seen once. The treatment denotes: randomized to nivolumab then ipilimumab (arm A) or the reverse (arm B). Patients had received no earlier DNA-damaging chemotherapy.

This specimen consisted of tumor tissue (inferred from file names), obtained from a patient given nivolumab and ipilimumab in sequence. V gene TRBV5-1 combines with J gene TRBJ2-1; 7 positions match TRBD2. This receptor was taken from a human donor with melanoma. CDR3 protein: CASSLKRGYNEQFF. The CDR3 nucleotides are TGCGCCAGCAGCTTGAAGCGGGGTTACAATGAGCAGTTCTTC. The whole variable domain, filled in from reference TRBV5-1 and TRBJ2-1, reads KAGVTQTPRYLIKTRGQQVTLSCSPISGHRSVSWYQQTPGQGLQFLFEYFSETQRNKGNFPGRFSGRQFSNSRSEMNVSTLELGDSALYLCASSLKRGYNEQFFGPGTRLTVL.